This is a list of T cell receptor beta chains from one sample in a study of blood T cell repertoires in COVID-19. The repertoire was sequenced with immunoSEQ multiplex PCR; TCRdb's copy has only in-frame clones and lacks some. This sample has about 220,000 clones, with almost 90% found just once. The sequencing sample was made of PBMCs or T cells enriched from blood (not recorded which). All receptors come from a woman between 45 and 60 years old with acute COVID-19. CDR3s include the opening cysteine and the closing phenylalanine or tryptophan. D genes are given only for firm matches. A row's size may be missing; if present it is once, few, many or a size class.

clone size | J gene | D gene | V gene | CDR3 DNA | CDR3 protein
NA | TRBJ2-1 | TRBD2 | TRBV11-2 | TGTGCCAGCAGCTTACGACTAGCGGGTGTCAAGTTCTTC | CASSLRLAGVKFF
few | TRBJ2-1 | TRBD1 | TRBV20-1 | TGCAGTGCCGATCCAGGGGGCGCGCAGTTCTTC | CSADPGGAQFF
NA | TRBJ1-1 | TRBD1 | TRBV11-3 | TGTGCCAGCAGCTTGGTAGGCGGACAGGGATTCAAAAGTGGTGAAGCTTTCTTT | CASSLVGGQGFKSGEAFF
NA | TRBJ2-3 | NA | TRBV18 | TGTGCCAGCTCACCATCTTCACAGAGCACAGATACGCAGTATTTT | CASSPSSQSTDTQYF
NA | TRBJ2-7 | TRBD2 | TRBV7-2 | TGTGCCAGCAGCCTGGGACTAGCGGGCTACGAGCAGTACTTC | CASSLGLAGYEQYF
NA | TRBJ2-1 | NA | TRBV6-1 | TGTGCCAGCAGTGAAATTCCGGCGGGGATGGGGGGTGAGCAGTTCTTC | CASSEIPAGMGGEQFF
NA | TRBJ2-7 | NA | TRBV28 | TGTGCCAGCAGTCCCCGGAGGCCTAGCTCCTACGAGCAGTACTTC | CASSPRRPSSYEQYF
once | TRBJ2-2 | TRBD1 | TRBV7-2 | TGTGCCAGCAGCATAGGACAGGCTGGCACCGGGGAGCTGTTTTTT | CASSIGQAGTGELFF
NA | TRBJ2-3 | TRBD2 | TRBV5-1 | TGCGCCAGCAGTGGAAATAGGGGAGGGACAGATACGCAGTATTTT | CASSGNRGGTDTQYF
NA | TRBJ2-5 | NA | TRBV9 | TGTGCCAGCATTAACAGGGGGCGCGGCAGCGGGAGGAACCGCTCCCAAGAGACCCAGTACTTC | CASINRGRGSGRNRSQETQYF
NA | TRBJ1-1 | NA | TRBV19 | TGTGCCACCGGACTTACTAAGAACACTGAAGCTTTCTTT | CATGLTKNTEAFF
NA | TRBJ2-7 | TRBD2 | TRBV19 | TGTGCCACCAGGACTAGCGGGACCTACGAGCAGTACTTC | CATRTSGTYEQYF
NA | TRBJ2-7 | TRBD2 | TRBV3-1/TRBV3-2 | TGTGCCAGCAGCCAAAGGCGGGAGAGACTCTACGAGCAGTACTTC | CASSQRRERLYEQYF
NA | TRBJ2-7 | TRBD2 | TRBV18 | TGTGCCAGCTCACCATACGCTAGCGGGAGCTCCTACGAGCAGTACTTC | CASSPYASGSSYEQYF
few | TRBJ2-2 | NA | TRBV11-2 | TGTGCCAGCAGTCAAGCGGCCGGCCTTCTACTCACCGGGGAGCTGTTTTTT | CASSQAAGLLLTGELFF
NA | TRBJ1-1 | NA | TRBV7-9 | TGTGCCAGCAGCGTCCTTCAGGGAGGTATTACTGAAGCTTTCTTT | CASSVLQGGITEAFF
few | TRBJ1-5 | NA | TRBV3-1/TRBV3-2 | TGTGCCAGCAGCCAATCACTATATCAGCCCCAGCATTTT | CASSQSLYQPQHF
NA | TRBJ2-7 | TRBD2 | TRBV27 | TGTGCCAGCACCTCGGGACTAGCGGGATCACCCGCCTACGAGCAGTACTTC | CASTSGLAGSPAYEQYF
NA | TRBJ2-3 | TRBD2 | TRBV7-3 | TGTGCCAGCAGCTTAGGACTAGCGCGATCTAGCACAGATACGCAGTATTTT | CASSLGLARSSTDTQYF
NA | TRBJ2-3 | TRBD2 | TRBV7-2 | TGTGCCAGCAGCTTAGGCTACAGGACTAGCGGGAGGAGCACAGATACGCAGTATTTT | CASSLGYRTSGRSTDTQYF
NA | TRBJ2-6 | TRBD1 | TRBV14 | TGTGCCAGCAGCCAAGATGGGCGGCAGGGGGTACCCGGGGCCAACGTCCTGACTTTC | CASSQDGRQGVPGANVLTF
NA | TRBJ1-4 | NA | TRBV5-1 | TGCGCCAGTAAGCTTGGGGGGTTAGCTGAAAAACTGTTTTTT | CASKLGGLAEKLFF
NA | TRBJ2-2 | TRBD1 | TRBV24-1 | TGTGCCACCAGTGATTCCGGACAGGGGGAATGGGGTTACGGGGAGCTGTTTTTT | CATSDSGQGEWGYGELFF
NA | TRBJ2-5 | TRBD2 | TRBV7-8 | TGTGCCAGCAGCACCGGGGCCGGGACTAGCGGGTTGGAGACCCAGTACTTC | CASSTGAGTSGLETQYF
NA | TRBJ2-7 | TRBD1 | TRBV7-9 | TGTGCCAGCAGCCGGACAGGTGGGGCCTACGAGCAGTACTTC | CASSRTGGAYEQYF
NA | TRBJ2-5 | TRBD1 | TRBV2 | TGTGCCAGCAGCCCGTCACCTGGACAGGCCCAAGAGACCCAGTACTTC | CASSPSPGQAQETQYF
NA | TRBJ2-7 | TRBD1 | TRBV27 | TGTGCCAGCAGGCGAGGGACAGGGACCTACGAGCAGTACTTC | CASRRGTGTYEQYF
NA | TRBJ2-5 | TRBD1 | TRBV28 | TGTGCCAGCAGTTGGACAGGGGGCGGAAGAGAGACCCAGTACTTC | CASSWTGGGRETQYF
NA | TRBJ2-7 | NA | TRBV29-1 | TGCAGCGTCAGACTCCCATTATCCTACGAGCAGTACTTC | CSVRLPLSYEQYF
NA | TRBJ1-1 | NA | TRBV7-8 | TGTGCCAGCAGCACCCGACAGACAATGAACACTGAAGCTTTCTTT | CASSTRQTMNTEAFF
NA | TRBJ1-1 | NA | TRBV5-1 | TGCGCCAGCAGCTTGGTCTTGAACACTGAAGCTTTCTTT | CASSLVLNTEAFF
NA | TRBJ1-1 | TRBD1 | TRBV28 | TGTGCCAGCAGTCGTGCACAGGGGGCTAACACTGAAGCTTTCTTT | CASSRAQGANTEAFF
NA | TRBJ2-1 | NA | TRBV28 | TGTGCCAGCAGTCCCGAACCTCTAGGGGGGGCCTACAATGAGCAGTTCTTC | CASSPEPLGGAYNEQFF
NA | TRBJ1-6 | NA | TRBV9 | TGTGCCAGCACCCCGGGATTCTCCTATAATTCACCCCTCCACTTT | CASTPGFSYNSPLHF
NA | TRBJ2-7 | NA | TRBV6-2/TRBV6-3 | TGTGCCAGCAGTTACGGACTAGGGGCAGGGGGCTTCCACGAGCAGTACTTC | CASSYGLGAGGFHEQYF
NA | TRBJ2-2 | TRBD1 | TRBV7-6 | TGTGCCAGCCTCTCACAACCGGGACAGGGGGCAAGGAACACCGGGGAGCTGTTTTTT | CASLSQPGQGARNTGELFF
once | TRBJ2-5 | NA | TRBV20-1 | TGCAGTGGGGACTTCCAAGAGACCCAGTACTTC | CSGDFQETQYF
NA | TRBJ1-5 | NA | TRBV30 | TGTGCCTGGAACCGGGAGGGCAATCAGCCCCAGCATTTT | CAWNREGNQPQHF
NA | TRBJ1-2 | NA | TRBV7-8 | TGTGCCAGCAGCTTAGCGAATCCGGCGGGTTATGGCTACACCTTC | CASSLANPAGYGYTF
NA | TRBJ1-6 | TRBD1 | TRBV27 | TGTGCCAGCAGTCCGAGAGCCGGACAGGGAAGGGATTCACCCCTCCACTTT | CASSPRAGQGRDSPLHF
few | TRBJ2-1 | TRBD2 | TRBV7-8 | TGTGCCAGCAGACTAGTAGCGGGTTTACCCAGCTCCTACAATGAGCAGTTCTTC | CASRLVAGLPSSYNEQFF
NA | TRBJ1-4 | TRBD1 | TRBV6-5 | TGTGCCAGCAGTCCGGGACAGGACCTTGGGAAACTGTTTTTT | CASSPGQDLGKLFF
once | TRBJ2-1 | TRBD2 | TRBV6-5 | TGTGCCAGCAGTAAACCGGGACTAGCGGGCAATGAGCAGTTCTTC | CASSKPGLAGNEQFF
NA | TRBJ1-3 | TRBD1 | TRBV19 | TGTGCCAGTAGTATGGCGGACAGGGGAAACACCATATATTTT | CASSMADRGNTIYF
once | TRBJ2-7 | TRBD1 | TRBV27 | TGTGCCAGCAGTTTAATGGGCAGGGGGACCTACGAGCAGTACTTC | CASSLMGRGTYEQYF
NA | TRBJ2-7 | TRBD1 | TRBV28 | TGTGCCAGCAGTCCTCCGGGACAGGTCCCCTACGAGCAGTACTTC | CASSPPGQVPYEQYF
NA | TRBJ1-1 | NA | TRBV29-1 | TGCAGCGTTAACAGTTACACTGAAGCTTTCTTT | CSVNSYTEAFF
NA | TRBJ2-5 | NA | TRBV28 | TGTGCCAGCAGTTTTAAGTGGGGAGAAGACGGAGAGACCCAGTACTTC | CASSFKWGEDGETQYF
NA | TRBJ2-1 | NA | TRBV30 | TGTGCCTGGACAGAAAGCTACAATGAGCAGTTCTTC | CAWTESYNEQFF